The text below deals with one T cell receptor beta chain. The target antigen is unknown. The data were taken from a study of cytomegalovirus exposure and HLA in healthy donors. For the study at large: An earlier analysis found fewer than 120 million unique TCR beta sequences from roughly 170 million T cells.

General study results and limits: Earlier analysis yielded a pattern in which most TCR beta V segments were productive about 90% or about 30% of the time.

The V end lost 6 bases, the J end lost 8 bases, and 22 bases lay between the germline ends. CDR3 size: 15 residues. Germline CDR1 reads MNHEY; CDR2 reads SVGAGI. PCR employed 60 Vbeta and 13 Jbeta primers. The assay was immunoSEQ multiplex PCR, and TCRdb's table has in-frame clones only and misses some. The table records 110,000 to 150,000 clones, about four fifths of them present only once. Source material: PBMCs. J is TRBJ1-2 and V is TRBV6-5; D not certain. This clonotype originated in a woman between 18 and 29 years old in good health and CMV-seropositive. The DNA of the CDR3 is TGTGCCAGCAGCCCTCGGCCCCGTCAGAGGGAAGGCTACACCTTC. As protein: CASSPRPRQREGYTF.